This T cell receptor beta chain is from a study of blood T cell repertoires in COVID-19. Whole-study context: PBMCs, B-cell-depleted T cells, or T cells were the source of the cDNA or gDNA that made up the material.

The length of the CDR3 is 15 residues. CDR1 and CDR2 (germline): LGHNA, YSLEER. The ends were cut back, 0 bases at V and 4 bases at J, with 10 bases in the middle. This table comes from immunoSEQ multiplex PCR, and its TCRdb copy is limited to in-frame clones, with some not included. Here the sample spans about 230,000 clones, more than 75% being singletons. While infection was still active, Seattle patients were enrolled and then followed longitudinally. The sample comprised peripheral blood. This TCR was sampled from a man aged 50-59 years with COVID-19, enrolled during active disease. The chain links TRBV4-3 to TRBJ2-1, with D maybe TRBD1 (5 bases). The CDR3 nucleotides are TGCGCCAGCAGCCAAGAGGCGCAGGGATACAATGAGCAGTTCTTC. Residues: CASSQEAQGYNEQFF.